This is a list of T cell receptor beta chains from one sample in a study of shared clonotypes between healthy human individuals. Assay: immunoSEQ multiplex PCR; the TCRdb copy retains only in-frame clones and omits some. The table lists fewer than 850,000 clones, just over 95% of them singletons. The sample comprised naive CD8+ T cells sorted from blood. All receptors come from a man aged 30-40 years in good health. Each CDR3 is given with its conserved first and last residue. Fields, in order: V gene, J gene, CDR3 protein.

TRBV5-8	TRBJ2-5	CASSSVASGSYQETQYF
TRBV6-1	TRBJ2-7	CASAGDEQYF
TRBV5-1	TRBJ2-7	CASSLGTLGYEQYF
TRBV7-9	TRBJ1-5	CASSSGISNQPQHF
TRBV7-9	TRBJ2-1	CASSLVDEQFF
TRBV28	TRBJ2-5	CASSLFTLRRLSQETQYF
TRBV4-3	TRBJ2-2	CASSQEVGWTGELFF
TRBV9	TRBJ2-1	CASSVDGGGYNEQFF
TRBV6-1	TRBJ2-1	CASSVDRFGYNEQFF
TRBV6-5	TRBJ1-2	CASSRRAEEYGYTF
TRBV27	TRBJ1-4	CASSVDVGLEKLFF
TRBV7-9	TRBJ2-1	CASSLVEYNEQFF
TRBV11-3	TRBJ2-3	CASSFRQTGSSLGADTQYF
TRBV7-9	TRBJ2-7	CASSFSVRGTYEQYF
TRBV14	TRBJ2-7	CASSQGGVAGAYEQYF
TRBV7-9	TRBJ2-5	CASSETGGGLQETQYF
TRBV27	TRBJ2-5	CASSPLNQGETQYF
TRBV7-3	TRBJ1-1	CASALGGPLNTEAFF
TRBV9	TRBJ1-2	CASNRRTDGYTF
TRBV10-2	TRBJ2-3	CASSGGRSARTDTQYF
TRBV7-2	TRBJ2-7	CASSFPGRTYEQYF
TRBV2	TRBJ1-2	CASPRGSVLGNYGYTF
TRBV7-2	TRBJ2-7	CASMKSSYEQYF
TRBV7-8	TRBJ1-3	CASSLKVLASGNTIYF
TRBV5-4	TRBJ2-1	CASSLDLYNEQFF
TRBV6-5	TRBJ2-2	CASSYSVTYTGELFF
TRBV28	TRBJ2-2	CASHIGTSHPWGTGELFF
TRBV28	TRBJ2-1	CASSLSGSVDEQFF
TRBV6-6	TRBJ2-7	CASSSGDRGLKYEQYF
TRBV25-1	TRBJ2-3	CASSGYTQYF
TRBV27	TRBJ2-7	CASSLVGPYEQYF
TRBV4-3	TRBJ2-5	CASSQEEIGRTSQETQYF
TRBV7-6	TRBJ2-3	CASSHDWAGIDTQYF
TRBV18	TRBJ1-1	CASSGTVSPTEAFF
TRBV5-5	TRBJ2-1	CASSFPTSGSTYNEQFF
TRBV5-1	TRBJ2-2	CASSLFELRINGELFF
TRBV11-3	TRBJ2-3	CASSRRTSGLTDTQYF
TRBV7-9	TRBJ1-4	CASSPAPGVNEKLFF
TRBV7-9	TRBJ2-5	CASSDTDSKETQYF
TRBV30	TRBJ2-7	CAWSVSPGPLYEQYF